The rows below give T cell receptor beta chains drawn from one sample of a study of radiotherapy plus CTLA-4 blockade in lung cancer. The data were produced by immunoSEQ multiplex PCR, yet TCRdb's version contains in-frame clones alone and is incomplete. The top ten hold about 3% of the sample, which has roughly 97,000 clones, roughly 79% seen once. Source: peripheral blood, taken from a patient treated with radiotherapy plus ipilimumab. The receptors originated from a human donor with non-small cell lung cancer who had a partial response to radiotherapy plus ipilimumab. Some clones in this sample may be carry-over from other donors' samples. Each CDR3 is given with its conserved first and last residue. D genes are given only for firm matches. Only some rows state a clone size, as once, few, many or a class for expanded clones.

CDR3aa	CDR3nt	abundance	d_gene	v_gene	j_gene
CASTGQEQYSNQPQHF	TGTGCCAGTACGGGACAGGAGCAATATAGCAATCAGCCCCAGCATTTT	-	TRBD1	TRBV19	TRBJ1-5
CASSISGAGSYNEQFF	TGTGCCAGTAGTATTAGTGGGGCAGGATCCTACAATGAGCAGTTCTTC	-	-	TRBV19	TRBJ2-1
CASRGDKHYGYTF	TGCGCCAGCAGAGGGGACAAACACTATGGCTACACCTTC	-	-	TRBV10-2	TRBJ1-2
CASRGPGTSTDTQYF	TGTGCCAGTAGGGGCCCGGGGACTAGCACAGATACGCAGTATTTT	-	-	TRBV19	TRBJ2-3
CASSQVFQWGDPGELFF	TGCGCCAGCAGCCAAGTTTTTCAGTGGGGGGATCCCGGGGAGCTGTTTTTT	few	-	TRBV5-4	TRBJ2-2
CASTRWVGQQETQYF	TGCGCCAGCACCCGGTGGGTGGGACAGCAAGAGACCCAGTACTTC	-	TRBD1	TRBV5-1	TRBJ2-5
CASSLTPGMVDYGYTF	TGTGCCAGCAGTTTAACACCGGGGATGGTTGACTATGGCTACACCTTC	-	-	TRBV27	TRBJ1-2
CASISTGYRQPQHF	TGTGCCAGCATCTCTACAGGGTACCGGCAGCCCCAGCATTTT	-	-	TRBV28	TRBJ1-5
CASRGQGALNTEAFF	TGTGCCAGCAGGGGACAGGGGGCGCTGAACACTGAAGCTTTCTTT	once	TRBD1	TRBV5-4	TRBJ1-1
CASSARTGGRETQYF	TGTGCCAGTAGTGCCCGGACAGGGGGACGGGAGACCCAGTACTTC	once	TRBD1	TRBV19	TRBJ2-5
CATAGGYNEQFF	TGTGCCACTGCAGGGGGCTACAATGAGCAGTTCTTC	-	TRBD1	TRBV5-4	TRBJ2-1
CASRRGGVNTEAFF	TGTGCCAGCAGGCGAGGGGGAGTGAACACTGAAGCTTTCTTT	-	-	TRBV5-6	TRBJ1-1
CASSLGAGTYNEQFF	TGTGCCAGCAGCTTAGGAGCGGGAACCTACAATGAGCAGTTCTTC	few	TRBD2	TRBV7-9	TRBJ2-1
CAISESGGVLYGYTF	TGTGCCATCAGTGAGTCTGGCGGGGTTCTCTATGGCTACACCTTC	-	-	TRBV10-3	TRBJ1-2
CASSLGASVSSYNEQFF	TGTGCCAGCAGCTTAGGGGCTAGCGTGAGCTCCTACAATGAGCAGTTCTTC	-	-	TRBV7-6	TRBJ2-1
CASSPPGLSYGYTF	TGTGCCAGCAGTCCGCCAGGGCTCAGCTATGGCTACACCTTC	-	-	TRBV28	TRBJ1-2
CSAQPLREQFF	TGCAGTGCACAGCCCCTGCGTGAGCAGTTCTTC	-	-	TRBV20-1	TRBJ2-1
CSVDDGTSGRASRETQYF	TGCAGCGTTGACGACGGGACTAGCGGGAGGGCCTCTCGGGAGACCCAGTACTTC	-	TRBD2	TRBV29-1	TRBJ2-5
CATSPRRDSYNEQFF	TGTGCCACCAGCCCGAGGAGGGATTCCTACAATGAGCAGTTCTTC	-	-	TRBV15	TRBJ2-1
CASSPMGSSYNSPLHF	TGTGCCAGCAGCCCAATGGGGAGCTCCTATAATTCACCCCTCCACTTT	-	-	TRBV7-2	TRBJ1-6
CASSYEAGNTDTQYF	TGTGCCAGCAGTTACGAGGCGGGGAACACAGATACGCAGTATTTT	few	-	TRBV6-4	TRBJ2-3
CAQGPGDGSGNTIYF	TGTGCTCAAGGCCCAGGGGATGGCTCTGGAAACACCATATATTTT	-	-	TRBV30	TRBJ1-3
CASSSLISWTGKTDTQYF	TGTGCCAGCAGCTCATTAATATCCTGGACTGGTAAGACAGATACGCAGTATTTT	once	-	TRBV7-9	TRBJ2-3
CASSSRVRQPQHF	TGTGCCAGTAGTAGCAGGGTGCGACAGCCCCAGCATTTT	-	-	TRBV19	TRBJ1-5
CASSPNVAGDNEQFF	TGTGCCAGCTCACCGAACGTAGCGGGGGATAATGAGCAGTTCTTC	-	TRBD2	TRBV18	TRBJ2-1